The present TCR beta chain was sequenced within a study of cytotoxic CD8 clonotypes in ibrutinib-treated CLL. General study findings and limits: Stable or contracted on treatment, public clonotypes were also uncommon.

Per the germline V gene, CDR1 is SGHRS and CDR2 is YFSETQ. This CDR3 region has 14 residues. V dropped 1 base and J dropped 6; count of bases not matched to a gene: 2. Assay: immunoSEQ multiplex PCR; the TCRdb copy retains only in-frame clones and omits some. The sample consists of 50,000 or so clones, around four fifths of them appearing once. Turning to this clone: Its antigen is still unknown.

Sample: PBMCs, taken after 24 months of ibrutinib treatment. This receptor was taken from a human donor with chronic lymphocytic leukemia. The gene calls are TRBV5-1 and TRBJ1-4, with 8 bases matching TRBD1. In DNA form, the CDR3 reads TGCGCCAGCAGCTTGCAGGGGGCCTATGAAAAACTGTTTTTT. It codes for CASSLQGAYEKLFF.